The 29 T cell receptor beta chains listed next were all sequenced from one sample in a study of cytomegalovirus exposure and HLA in healthy donors. Use of 60 Vbeta and 13 Jbeta primers characterized the PCR. The assay was immunoSEQ multiplex PCR, and TCRdb's table has in-frame clones only and misses some. Its clone listing holds 150,000 to 200,000 clones. Sequencing input: PBMCs. The receptor source for this set is a young man in good health and CMV-seronegative.

The V call is TRBV5-1, the J call TRBJ1-1; the D is unclear. Germline V gene sequence: CDR1 SGHRS, CDR2 YFSETQ. Trimming removed 5 bases at V and 0 bases at J, with 29 bases between. The length of the CDR3 is 20 residues. The CDR3 bases are TGCGCCAGCAGACCAACCGGTTCACTTACCCTTTCCTTCATGAACACTGAAGCTTTCTTT. Its protein is CASRPTGSLTLSFMNTEAFF.

V usage is TRBV13 and J usage is TRBJ1-1, with D uncertain. The CDR3 is made up of 17 amino acids. In germline, CDR1 is PRHDT, CDR2 FYEKMQ (reference sequence). V lost 5 bases, J lost 0 bases, and 19 bases lay in between. CDR3 region: CASSPITGSPLNTEAFF. The CDR3 DNA is TGTGCCAGCAGCCCGATTACCGGGTCTCCCTTGAACACTGAAGCTTTCTTT.

The rearrangement uses TRBV28 and TRBJ1-4; D is unresolved. The CDR3 runs to 14 residues. Germline V gene lookup returns CDR1 MDHEN and CDR2 SYDVKM. Trimming left V 5 bases short and J 0 bases short, with 7 bases between. The CDR3 nucleotides are TGTGCCAGCAGTGGTGCAGCAACTAATGAAAAACTGTTTTTT. Encoded protein: CASSGAATNEKLFF.

This sequence joins TRBV14 and TRBJ1-2, with a possible D match to TRBD1 (5 bases). Germline V gene sequence: CDR1 SGHDN, CDR2 FVKESK. This CDR3 has 14 residues. The ends were cut back, 0 bases at V and 5 bases at J, with 10 bases in the middle. The CDR3 loop is CASSQDTKGYGYTF. The DNA for the CDR3 is TGTGCCAGCAGCCAAGATACAAAGGGGTATGGCTACACCTTC.

This chain connects TRBV5-1 to TRBJ2-3; 9 bases are shared with TRBD2. The CDR3 runs 15 residues. CDR1 SGHRS and CDR2 YFSETQ come from the germline V gene. V gave up 3 bases and J gave up 5 bases; unmatched junction bases: 7. CDR3 sequence (DNA): TGCGCCAGCAGCTGGTCTAGCGGGGACCGAGATACGCAGTATTTT. It encodes CASSWSSGDRDTQYF.

The chain is built from TRBV27 and TRBJ2-7; 9 bases are shared with TRBD2. The trim removed 5 bases at V and 2 bases at J, leaving 7 bases unmatched. There are 15 residues in the CDR3. Germline V gene lookup returns CDR1 MNHEY and CDR2 SMNVEV (reference sequence). CDR3 sequence reads: CASSLPGLAPYEQYF. The CDR3 bases are TGTGCCAGCAGTCTCCCGGGACTAGCACCCTACGAGCAGTACTTC.

In DNA form, the CDR3 reads TGTGCCATCAGTGACGTACTCGGGATCACAGATACGCAGTATTTT. Translation gives CAISDVLGITDTQYF. This chain joins TRBV10-3 and TRBJ2-3, with TRBD2 as a possible D gene (5 bases). Trimming took 3 bases from V and 2 from J, leaving 12 bases between them. CDR3 length equals 15 residues. CDR1 is ENHRY, CDR2 SYGVKD, per germline.

V usage is TRBV7-9 and J usage is TRBJ2-6, with D possibly being TRBD1 (6 bases). CDR1 and CDR2 from the germline V gene are SEHNR and FQNEAQ (reference sequence). The V and J ends lost 2 bases and 0 bases respectively, with 11 bases between them. CDR3 length equals 17 residues. Here the CDR3 reads CASSLRGDTSGANVLTF. DNA of the CDR3: TGTGCCAGCAGCTTAAGAGGGGACACCTCTGGGGCCAACGTCCTGACTTTC. Full variable domain (remainder filled in from reference TRBV7-9 and TRBJ2-6): DTGVSQNPRHKITKRGQNVTFRCDPISEHNRLYWYRQTLGQGPEFLTYFQNEAQLEKSRLLSDRFSAERPKGSFSTLEIQRTEQGDSAMYLCASSLRGDTSGANVLTFGAGSRLTVL.

The V gene is TRBV10-1, the J gene TRBJ2-3; 15 positions agree with TRBD2. Germline loops: CDR1 WNHNN, CDR2 SYGVQD (reference sequence). The CDR3 consists of 15 residues. V was clipped by 6 bases and J by 4 bases; unmatched bases: 2. The CDR3 reads CASSGTSGRSDTQYF. As DNA, the CDR3 is TGCGCCAGCAGCGGGACTAGCGGGAGGTCAGATACGCAGTATTTT.

The CDR3 reads CASSYVSGGYGYTF. DNA of the CDR3: TGTGCCAGCAGTTACGTATCGGGGGGATATGGCTACACCTTC. V is TRBV6-5 and J is TRBJ1-2, with D tentatively TRBD1 (5 bases). CDR1 is MNHEY and CDR2 is SVGAGI in the germline V gene. The CDR3 loop spans 14 amino acids. V shed 2 bases and J shed 5 bases, with 12 bases lying between them.

This chain uses TRBV7-2 with TRBJ2-3, with 13 bases fitting TRBD2. The germline V gene encodes CDR1 SGHTA and CDR2 FQGNSA. The CDR3 is made up of 17 amino acids. Trimming took 4 bases from V and 1 from J; bases not matched to a gene: 5. The CDR3 here is CASSSGLAGSRTDTQYF. The CDR3 DNA follows: TGTGCCAGCAGCTCGGGACTAGCGGGGAGCCGCACAGATACGCAGTATTTT.

This chain uses TRBV28 with TRBJ2-7, with TRBD1 matching over 10 bases. V gave up 5 bases and J gave up 5 bases; unmatched junction bases: 15. Germline CDR1 is MDHEN and CDR2 is SYDVKM. The CDR3 spans 17 residues. The CDR3 bases are TGTGCCAGCAGTCTCCAAAAGACCGGGACAGGGGCCCACGAGCAGTACTTC. Protein sequence: CASSLQKTGTGAHEQYF.

The chain uses TRBV19 and TRBJ1-3; D unresolved. The CDR3 sequence is 15 residues long. Per the germline V gene, CDR1 is LNHDA and CDR2 is SQIVND (reference sequence). V gave up 2 bases and J gave up 0 bases, with 8 bases separating them. The CDR3: CASSITDYSGNTIYF. CDR3 nucleotide sequence: TGTGCCAGTAGTATAACGGACTACTCTGGAAACACCATATATTTT.

The chain has TRBV7-8 and TRBJ1-5; D possibly corresponds to TRBD1 (6 bases). The CDR3 runs 14 residues. Trimming took off 6 bases at V and 5 bases at J, with 14 bases between the two ends. Germline values: CDR1 SGHVS, CDR2 FQNEAQ. CDR3: CASSSRGGDQPQHF. Written as DNA, the CDR3 is TGTGCCAGCAGTTCAAGGGGGGGGGATCAGCCCCAGCATTTT.

As concerns this clone: The junction shows a germline mismatch at one end, possibly a read error. The rearrangement links TRBV6-1 to TRBJ1-2; D not resolved. Germline lookup yields CDR1 MNHNS and CDR2 SASEGT. The CDR3 spans 11 residues. The chain's CDR3 is CASSELEAWVF. The CDR3 DNA reads TGTGCCAGCAGTGAATTAGAGGCGTGGGTCTTC.

In DNA form, the CDR3 reads TGTGCCAGCACCACGACCCCGACAGGCTACGAGCAGTACTTC. Translating gives CASTTTPTGYEQYF. The J gene is TRBJ2-7, the V gene TRBV28; D might be TRBD1 (6 bases). From germline, CDR1 is MDHEN and CDR2 SYDVKM. The CDR3 has 14 residues. Trimming removed 7 bases at V and 3 bases at J, with 16 bases between.

The V gene is TRBV15, the J gene TRBJ1-3, with D possibly matching TRBD1 (5 bases). This CDR3 is built from 16 residues. Trimming stripped 8 bases from V and 0 bases from J, with 17 bases between. From germline, CDR1 is LNHNV and CDR2 YYDKDF (reference sequence). DNA of the CDR3: TGTGCCACCCAGAAGGGCGGGACCTTCTCTGGAAACACCATATATTTT. Its protein product is CATQKGGTFSGNTIYF.

V usage is TRBV5-4 and J usage is TRBJ2-3, with D possibly being TRBD2 (6 bases). The ends were cut back, 2 bases at V and 2 bases at J, with 15 bases in the middle. This CDR3 comprises 16 residues. Germline loops: CDR1 SGHNT, CDR2 YYREEE (reference sequence). This chain's CDR3 is CASSFGFAGNTDTQYF. In DNA form, the CDR3 reads TGTGCCAGCAGCTTCGGTTTCGCGGGGAACACAGATACGCAGTATTTT.

J is TRBJ2-4 and V is TRBV19; D gene unclear. This CDR3 comprises 11 residues. With 8 bases removed from V and 6 bases from J, the gap between germline ends came to 8 bases. Germline CDR1 and CDR2: LNHDA and SQIVND (reference sequence). Here the CDR3 DNA reads TGTGCCAGTTCCGCAGGAAACATTCAGTACTTC. This translates into CASSAGNIQYF.

As to this clone: Additional DNA sequences in this sample encode the identical CDR3. The CDR3 sequence is CASSPNGVSYEQYF. CDR3 coding DNA: TGTGCCAGCAGCCCGAACGGAGTCTCCTACGAGCAGTACTTC. This chain links TRBV7-3 with TRBJ2-7; no clear D. Germline CDR1 SGHTA, CDR2 FQGTGA. The germline V and J ends were trimmed by 5 bases and 0 bases, with 11 bases remaining between them. The CDR3 loop spans 14 amino acids. Full variable domain (outside the CDR3, taken from reference TRBV7-3 and TRBJ2-7): GAGVSQTPSNKVTEKGKYVELRCDPISGHTALYWYRQSLGQGPEFLIYFQGTGAADDSGLPNDRFFAVRPEGSVSTLKIQRTERGDSAVYLCASSPNGVSYEQYFGPGTRLTVT.

This chain joins TRBV13 and TRBJ1-1; 11 nucleotides match TRBD1. Per germline, CDR1 PRHDT and CDR2 FYEKMQ (reference sequence). V shed 5 bases, J shed 0 bases, and the junction held 5 bases outside the gene matches. The length of the CDR3 is 16 residues. The CDR3 protein is CASSIGTGGLNTEAFF. DNA for the CDR3: TGTGCCAGCAGCATTGGGACAGGGGGTTTGAACACTGAAGCTTTCTTT.

The V gene is TRBV6-5, the J gene TRBJ1-1, with 8 bases matching TRBD1. From germline, CDR1 is MNHEY and CDR2 SVGAGI. The CDR3 has 16 amino acids. The junction had 6 bases not matched to a gene; V was cut back by 3 bases and J by 0 bases. CDR3 sequence (DNA): TGTGCCAGCAGTTATGGGCCGACAGGGGTGAACACTGAAGCTTTCTTT. Its translation: CASSYGPTGVNTEAFF.

This chain links TRBV7-2 with TRBJ2-7; 7 bases agree with TRBD2. V shed 5 bases, J shed 2 bases, and the junction held 6 bases outside the gene matches. This CDR3 is built from 14 residues. Germline CDR1 is SGHTA and CDR2 is FQGNSA. CDR3 DNA sequence: TGTGCCAGCAGCGGGGCCGGGACTACCTACGAGCAGTACTTC. Residues: CASSGAGTTYEQYF.

The rearrangement joins TRBV6-6 to TRBJ1-5, with TRBD1 matching over 7 bases. In germline, CDR1 is MNHNY, CDR2 SVGAGI (reference sequence). The CDR3 consists of 15 residues. J was trimmed by 3 bases and V by 2 bases; bases with no gene match: 4. CDR3 nucleotides: TGTGCCAGCAGTTACAGGCAGGGGGTCAATCAGCCCCAGCATTTT. This codes for CASSYRQGVNQPQHF.

This chain links TRBV30 with TRBJ2-1; perhaps TRBD2 as D (6 bases). This CDR3 is 14 amino acids long. Germline assignment: CDR1 GTSNPN and CDR2 SVGIG (reference sequence). Trimming pared 6 bases from V and 0 bases from J, leaving 12 bases between. The CDR3 loop reads CACLGGISYNEQFF. CDR3 bases: TGTGCCTGTCTGGGCGGGATCTCCTACAATGAGCAGTTCTTC. Full variable domain (rest looked up from reference TRBV30 and TRBJ2-1): SQTIHQWPATLVQPVGSPLSLECTVEGTSNPNLYWYRQAAGRGLQLLFYSVGIGQISSEVPQNLSASRPQDRQFILSSKKLLLSDSGFYLCACLGGISYNEQFFGPGTRLTVL.

The CDR3 DNA reads TGTGCCAGCAGTTTAAACTCATATGATAATTCACCCCTCCACTTT. This codes for CASSLNSYDNSPLHF. V and J are TRBV27 and TRBJ1-6, with D unresolved. The CDR3 is made up of 15 amino acids. Germline CDR1 is MNHEY and CDR2 is SMNVEV (reference sequence). The V end lost 2 bases, the J end lost 5 bases, and 10 bases lay between the germline ends.

The rearrangement uses TRBV10-3 and TRBJ2-1, with 9 nucleotides matching TRBD2. V was clipped by 8 bases and J by 6 bases; unmatched bases: 17. The CDR3 runs to 17 residues. The germline gives CDR1 ENHRY, CDR2 SYGVKD. This CDR3 is CAIFPDRGGGGANEQFF. The CDR3 DNA sequence: TGTGCCATCTTCCCGGACCGAGGTGGCGGGGGGGCCAATGAGCAGTTCTTC.

This chain connects TRBV18 to TRBJ1-5, with 7 bases fitting TRBD1. In germline, CDR1 is KGHSH, CDR2 LQKENI. This CDR3 has 15 amino acids. J gave up 6 bases and V 6 bases, and 11 bases lay outside the gene matches. The CDR3 region has the DNA TGTGCCAGCTCGATTTCGACAGGGACGGGTCAGCCCCAGCATTTT. Translating gives CASSISTGTGQPQHF. Together with reference TRBV18 and TRBJ1-5, the CDR3 gives the full variable domain: NAGVMQNPRHLVRRRGQEARLRCSPMKGHSHVYWYRQLPEEGLKFMVYLQKENIIDESGMPKERFSAEFPKEGPSILRIQQVVRGDSAAYFCASSISTGTGQPQHFGDGTRLSIL.

The chain carries TRBV10-3 and TRBJ2-7, with 8 bases lining up with TRBD2. CDR1 ENHRY and CDR2 SYGVKD come from the germline V gene. Trimming at V came to 0 bases and at J to 6 bases, leaving 7 bases not matched to a gene. CDR3 size: 15 residues. CDR3 sequence reads: CAISESEAGAREQYF. CDR3 nucleotides: TGTGCCATCAGTGAGTCCGAAGCGGGAGCTCGCGAGCAGTACTTC.